A single sample is the source of the 17 T cell receptor beta chains below, sequenced in a study of T cell repertoires in ileal Crohn's disease. Assay used: immunoSEQ multiplex PCR; TCRdb lists only in-frame clones, some missing. The table includes about 12,000 clones, around 70% detected once. Noted time point: neoterminal ileum biopsy at postoperative endoscopy, about 6 months after surgery. The sample was ileal tissue. Receptor source: an adult with Crohn's disease.

The chain employs TRBV7-3 and TRBJ2-3, with TRBD2 identical over 9 bases. Germline trimming cut 7 bases from V and 4 bases from J; bases unmatched to any gene: 9. This CDR3 is 15 amino acids long. Per the germline V gene, CDR1 is SGHTA and CDR2 is FQGTGA. The CDR3, as DNA: TGTGCCAGCACCCCCAGCGGGGGGAGGGCAGATACGCAGTATTTT. Amino acid sequence: CASTPSGGRADTQYF.

The chain combines TRBV6-5 with TRBJ1-2; D remains unclear. Looked up from germline, CDR1 is MNHEY and CDR2 is SVGAGI. The CDR3 has 14 residues. V lost 0 bases and J lost 3, with 8 bases in between. The CDR3 region has the DNA TGTGCCAGCAGTTACTCGGCGGCTGACTATGGCTACACCTTC. It encodes CASSYSAADYGYTF.

This chain uses TRBV6-1 with TRBJ1-5, with TRBD1 identical over 9 bases. The V gene end was trimmed by 7 bases and the J gene end by 6 bases; junction bases not matched to a gene: 10. The length of the CDR3 is 15 residues. CDR1 is MNHNS, CDR2 SASEGT, per germline. CDR3 nucleotide sequence: TGTGCCAGCACCATGGGGACAGGGAACGGTCAGCCCCAGCATTTT. The encoded protein is CASTMGTGNGQPQHF.

CDR3 coding DNA: TGTGCCAGCAGCTTAAAGGTCGGGGTTGAGCAGTTCTTC. Its protein is CASSLKVGVEQFF. V usage is TRBV14 and J usage is TRBJ2-1; tentatively, D is TRBD2 (5 bases). Germline CDR1 reads SGHDN; CDR2 reads FVKESK. The CDR3 covers 13 residues. With 5 bases removed from V and 9 bases from J, the gap between germline ends came to 14 bases.

This clone was seen a few times. This rearrangement joins TRBV5-6 to TRBJ2-3, with 7 bases fitting TRBD2. The V and J ends lost 0 bases and 5 bases, in that order; junction bases with no gene match: 9. Germline lookup yields CDR1 SGHDT and CDR2 YYEEEE. This CDR3 has 16 amino acids. In DNA form, the CDR3 reads TGTGCCAGCAGCTTGGGCCTAGCGGCGGGTGGAGATACGCAGTATTTT. This encodes CASSLGLAAGGDTQYF.

The chain joins TRBV6-1 to TRBJ1-4; D is possibly TRBD1 (6 bases). Germline V CDR1 and CDR2: MNHNS, SASEGT. V shed 1 base and J shed 7 bases, with 10 bases lying between them. This CDR3 comprises 14 residues. The CDR3 DNA is TGTGCCAGCAGTGAAGGACAGGTTCGTGAAAAACTGTTTTTT. Translating it yields CASSEGQVREKLFF.

This clone was recorded a few times. The gene calls are TRBV5-1 and TRBJ1-6, with 7 bases aligning to TRBD1. V lost 0 bases, J lost 7 bases, and 7 bases stayed unmatched. Germline CDR1 reads SGHRS; CDR2 reads YFSETQ. CDR3 length: 16 amino acids. The DNA of the CDR3 is TGCGCCAGCAGCTTGGGACTTGGACAGGAGAATTCACCCCTCCACTTT. Amino acids: CASSLGLGQENSPLHF.

The chain employs TRBV7-9 and TRBJ2-3; 7 bases line up with TRBD1. CDR1 SEHNR and CDR2 FQNEAQ come from the germline V gene (reference sequence). V gave up 5 bases and J gave up 2 bases; unmatched junction bases: 13. The CDR3 is made up of 17 amino acids. This chain's CDR3 is CASSRQILTGATDTQYF. The CDR3 DNA follows: TGTGCCAGCAGCCGACAGATTCTTACAGGGGCCACAGATACGCAGTATTTT.

The chain joins TRBV5-1 to TRBJ2-5; TRBD2 is a possible D gene (5 bases). CDR3 length: 14 amino acids. Germline CDR1 reads SGHRS; CDR2 reads YFSETQ. V lost 4 bases and J 6 bases, leaving 16 bases between the germline ends. Written as DNA, the CDR3 is TGCGCCAGCAGCCCGGAGGTCCAGTCCAAGACCCAGTACTTC. Translating gives CASSPEVQSKTQYF.

CDR3 in amino acids: CASSQETDRARFSGYTF. The CDR3 coding sequence is TGCGCCAGCAGCCAAGAAACCGACAGGGCTCGATTCTCTGGCTACACCTTC. V usage is TRBV4-1 and J usage is TRBJ1-2, with 7 bases lining up with TRBD1. Trimming at V came to 0 bases and at J to 7 bases, leaving 14 bases not matched to a gene. From germline, CDR1 is MGHRA and CDR2 YSYEKL. The CDR3 runs to 17 residues.

Written as DNA, the CDR3 is TGTGCCAGCAGCCCCAGACAGGGGAGGGGCACAGATACGCAGTATTTT. Its translation: CASSPRQGRGTDTQYF. The rearrangement links TRBV5-8 to TRBJ2-3, with D perhaps matching TRBD1 (8 bases). Trimming shortened V by 4 bases and J by 1 base, and 16 bases separated the two germline ends. Germline V lookup: CDR1 SGHTS, CDR2 YDEGEE. The CDR3 totals 16 residues.

V is TRBV7-3 and J is TRBJ1-6, with unresolved D. Per germline, CDR1 SGHTA and CDR2 FQGTGA. The CDR3 consists of 14 residues. V was pared by 2 bases and J by 10 bases, with 12 bases between. The CDR3 protein is CASSLSGVGSPLHF. CDR3 in DNA: TGTGCCAGCAGCTTATCTGGGGTTGGGTCACCCCTCCACTTT.

The chain has TRBV7-9 and TRBJ1-5, with TRBD1 matching over 7 bases. Losses at the gene ends were 5 bases for V and 6 bases for J; bases not matched to a gene: 7. The CDR3 is 14 residues long. Germline CDR1 reads SEHNR; CDR2 reads FQNEAQ (reference sequence). The CDR3 loop reads CASSKSTGFQPQHF. CDR3 in DNA: TGTGCCAGCAGCAAATCGACAGGGTTTCAGCCCCAGCATTTT.

This clone was seen just once. The chain couples TRBV10-3 to TRBJ2-5; 11 bases agree with TRBD1. CDR3 length equals 14 residues. The germline gives CDR1 ENHRY, CDR2 SYGVKD. J gave up 5 bases and V 6 bases, and 5 bases lay outside the gene matches. Here the CDR3 reads CAIRGTGGGETQYF. The CDR3 DNA follows: TGTGCCATCAGAGGGACAGGGGGTGGGGAGACCCAGTACTTC.

This clone was detected a few times. Other DNA sequences in the sample encode the same CDR3. The chain couples TRBV5-1 to TRBJ2-3; 10 bases match TRBD2. The CDR3 has 16 amino acids. Germline V gene sequence: CDR1 SGHRS, CDR2 YFSETQ. The ends lost 6 bases at V and 3 bases at J; junction bases unmatched: 10. CDR3 sequence: CASTLGVAGGTDTQYF. The CDR3 DNA reads TGCGCCAGCACCCTCGGGGTAGCGGGGGGTACAGATACGCAGTATTTT.

The genes are TRBV2 and TRBJ1-1, with D possibly TRBD1 on 6 matching bases. CDR3 size: 17 residues. Trimming cost V 9 bases and J 7 bases, with 30 bases left between them. Germline V gene data show CDR1 as SNHLY and CDR2 as FYNNEI. The CDR3 DNA reads as TGTGCCAGTAACGAAGGCCGACAAAGGGGGGTAGTAGGTGAAGCTTTCTTT. Its translation: CASNEGRQRGVVGEAFF.

The rearrangement uses TRBV5-1 and TRBJ2-2; TRBD1 agrees at 7 bases. Germline CDR1 reads SGHRS; CDR2 reads YFSETQ. V shed 0 bases and J 0 bases; nucleotides not matched to a gene: 5. This CDR3 is built from 17 residues. Written as DNA, the CDR3 is TGCGCCAGCAGCTTGGACAGGGGATTGGCGAACACCGGGGAGCTGTTTTTT. Translation gives CASSLDRGLANTGELFF.